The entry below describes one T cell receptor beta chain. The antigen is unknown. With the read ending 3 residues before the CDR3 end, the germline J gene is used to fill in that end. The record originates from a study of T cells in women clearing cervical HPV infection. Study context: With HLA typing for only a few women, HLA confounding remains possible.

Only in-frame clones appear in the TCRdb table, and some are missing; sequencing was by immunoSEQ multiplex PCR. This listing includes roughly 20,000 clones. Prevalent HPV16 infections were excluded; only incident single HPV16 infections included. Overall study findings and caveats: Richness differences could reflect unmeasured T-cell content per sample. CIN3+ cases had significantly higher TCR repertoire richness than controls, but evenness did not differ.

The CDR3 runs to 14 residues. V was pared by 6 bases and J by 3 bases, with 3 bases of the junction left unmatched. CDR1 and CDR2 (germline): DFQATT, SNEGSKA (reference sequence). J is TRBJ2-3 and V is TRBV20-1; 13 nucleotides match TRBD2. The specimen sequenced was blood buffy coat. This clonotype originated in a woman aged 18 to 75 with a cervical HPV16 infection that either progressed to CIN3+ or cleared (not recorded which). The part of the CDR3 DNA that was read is TGCAGTGCCCAGACTAGCGGGGGGACAGATACG. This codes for CSAQTSGGTDT. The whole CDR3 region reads CSAQTSGGTDTQYF.